These 11 T cell receptor beta chains came from one sample sequenced in a study of shared clonotypes between healthy human individuals. The repertoire was sequenced with immunoSEQ multiplex PCR; TCRdb's copy has only in-frame clones and lacks some. The sample has about 380,000 clones, around 96% seen once. The sample taken for sequencing was memory CD8+ T cells sorted from blood. Indicated subset: CD45RO+ cells pooled with CCR7-negative TemRA cells. The origin of the receptors is a man aged 25-45 years in good health.

The chain combines TRBV11-2 with TRBJ2-7, with 8 positions matching TRBD1. The CDR3 sequence is 17 residues long. The ends lost 4 bases at V and 6 bases at J; junction bases unmatched: 17. Germline assignment: CDR1 SGHAT and CDR2 FQNNGV. The DNA for the CDR3 is TGTGCCAGCAGCTCGGGAGCCGGGACAGGAGGCTCAGCCGAGCAGTACTTC. Translation: CASSSGAGTGGSAEQYF.

V gene TRBV29-1 combines with J gene TRBJ2-3; the match to TRBD2 covers 9 bases. V lost 4 bases and J lost 5; bases outside the gene matches: 10. Looked up from germline, CDR1 is SQVTM and CDR2 is ANQGSEA. The CDR3 consists of 15 residues. The CDR3 loop is CSVGGLAGPGDTQYF. CDR3 in DNA: TGCAGCGTTGGAGGCCTAGCGGGGCCAGGAGATACGCAGTATTTT.

The chain links TRBV27 to TRBJ2-7, with D perhaps given as TRBD1 or TRBD2 (5 bases each). This CDR3 is 13 amino acids long. V lost 3 bases to trimming and J lost 7 bases, with 13 bases between them. Germline loops: CDR1 MNHEY, CDR2 SMNVEV (reference sequence). The CDR3 reads CASSLGPGLEQYF. The CDR3 bases are TGTGCCAGCAGTTTGGGACCGGGTCTTGAGCAGTACTTC.

This sequence joins TRBV7-2 and TRBJ2-3; 10 bases are shared with TRBD1. Germline V lookup: CDR1 SGHTA, CDR2 FQGNSA. With 5 bases clipped from V and 3 bases from J, the junction kept 8 bases outside the gene matches. The CDR3 spans 16 residues. In DNA form, the CDR3 reads TGTGCCAGCAGCCAGACTCGGACAGGGGGGACAGATACGCAGTATTTT. Amino acid sequence: CASSQTRTGGTDTQYF. The whole variable domain, filled in from reference TRBV7-2 and TRBJ2-3, reads GAGVSQSPSNKVTEKGKDVELRCDPISGHTALYWYRQSLGQGLEFLIYFQGNSAPDKSGLPSDRFSAERTGGSVSTLTIQRTQQEDSAVYLCASSQTRTGGTDTQYFGPGTRLTVL.

V gene TRBV10-3 combines with J gene TRBJ2-2; TRBD2 is a possible D gene (5 bases). The CDR3 extends over 11 amino acids. V was cut by 9 bases and J by 4 bases, with 6 bases left in between. Looked up from germline, CDR1 is ENHRY and CDR2 is SYGVKD. The CDR3 DNA reads TGTGCCATAGGGAGCACCGGGGAGCTGTTTTTT. Translated: CAIGSTGELFF.

The V and J genes are TRBV30 and TRBJ1-1; D is uncertain. CDR1 GTSNPN and CDR2 SVGIG come from the germline V gene (reference sequence). Trimming removed 1 base from V and 9 bases from J, with 6 bases in between. CDR3 length: 10 amino acids. This CDR3 is CAWSALKAFF. The CDR3 DNA sequence: TGTGCCTGGAGTGCCTTAAAAGCTTTCTTT.

The chain combines TRBV6-5 with TRBJ2-2, with D unclear. There are 14 residues in the CDR3. The germline V gene has CDR1 MNHEY and CDR2 SVGAGI. V was trimmed by 6 bases and J by 0 bases, leaving 8 bases between them. DNA for the CDR3: TGTGCCAGCAGGCCGCTTGCGAACACCGGGGAGCTGTTTTTT. As protein: CASRPLANTGELFF.

In its sample, this clone was seen once. The rearrangement uses TRBV28 and TRBJ2-7; 7 bases match TRBD2. CDR3 length: 15 residues. V dropped 4 bases and J dropped 2; count of bases not matched to a gene: 8. The germline V gene encodes CDR1 MDHEN and CDR2 SYDVKM. The CDR3 sequence is CASSSGLVLTYEQYF. Written as DNA, the CDR3 is TGTGCCAGCAGTTCCGGACTAGTTCTAACCTACGAGCAGTACTTC.

This chain links TRBV27 with TRBJ2-2; TRBD2 matches 9 bases. The CDR3 runs to 15 residues. V lost 3 bases, J lost 6 bases, and 5 bases stayed unmatched. The V gene's germline CDR1 is MNHEY and CDR2 SMNVEV (reference sequence). The CDR3 DNA reads as TGTGCCAGCAGTTTTTTGGCGGGAGGGCCCGGGGAGCTGTTTTTT. Its protein product is CASSFLAGGPGELFF.

Only one count was recorded for this clone. The chain recombines TRBV4-1 with TRBJ2-3; D is perhaps TRBD2 (6 bases). The CDR3 totals 14 residues. The germline gives CDR1 MGHRA, CDR2 YSYEKL. Trimming left V 1 base short and J 8 bases short, with 13 bases between. Written as DNA, the CDR3 is TGCGCCAGCAGCCAAGTTCCCGGGAGTGCTACGCAGTATTTT. Protein: CASSQVPGSATQYF.

This rearrangement joins TRBV4-1 to TRBJ2-1; 13 positions agree with TRBD2. Germline-derived CDR1 and CDR2 are MGHRA and YSYEKL. This CDR3 comprises 17 residues. V lost 1 base and J lost 4; bases outside the gene matches: 4. In DNA form, the CDR3 reads TGCGCCAGCAGCCAAGCCCCACTAGCGGGAGGGTACAATGAGCAGTTCTTC. The encoded protein is CASSQAPLAGGYNEQFF.